These 22 T cell receptor beta chains came from one sample sequenced in a study of blood T cell repertoires in COVID-19. Clones were sequenced by immunoSEQ multiplex PCR, and TCRdb holds only the in-frame ones, with some missing. The repertoire includes approximately 220,000 clones, approximately 86% of them detected once, and approximately 4.2% sits in the top ten. The sample consisted of PBMCs or T cells enriched from blood (not recorded which). The receptors derive from a woman between 35 and 50 years old with acute COVID-19.

This clone came up once. CDR3 nucleotides: TGTGCCACCACGGAGGACAGGGGTCCGGTAAAGCCCCAGCATTTT. This gives the protein CATTEDRGPVKPQHF. The J gene is TRBJ1-5, the V gene TRBV28; TRBD1 matches 9 bases. Germline V gene lookup returns CDR1 MDHEN and CDR2 SYDVKM. The junction had 15 bases not matched to a gene; V was cut back by 10 bases and J by 8 bases. The CDR3 contains 15 residues.

J is TRBJ2-2 and V is TRBV19, with D possibly TRBD1 on 6 matching bases. Germline lookup yields CDR1 LNHDA and CDR2 SQIVND (reference sequence). Deletions cut 4 bases from V and 1 base from J, with 13 bases between. There are 16 residues in the CDR3. CDR3 loop: CASSTGGHRNTGELFF. The CDR3 region has the DNA TGTGCCAGTAGTACTGGGGGACATAGGAACACCGGGGAGCTGTTTTTT. Full variable domain (outside the CDR3, taken from reference TRBV19 and TRBJ2-2): DGGITQSPKYLFRKEGQNVTLSCEQNLNHDAMYWYRQDPGQGLRLIYYSQIVNDFQKGDIAEGYSVSREKKESFPLTVTSAQKNPTAFYLCASSTGGHRNTGELFFGEGSRLTVL.

The rearrangement uses TRBV6-4 and TRBJ2-3; 7 bases line up with TRBD2. The CDR3 loop spans 15 amino acids. With 3 bases clipped from V and 1 base from J, the junction kept 4 bases outside the gene matches. CDR1 is MRHNA and CDR2 is SNTAGT in the germline V gene. DNA of the CDR3: TGTGCCAGCAGTGAAGGGCTAGCGGGCACAGATACGCAGTATTTT. It yields the protein CASSEGLAGTDTQYF.

The chain is built from TRBV9 and TRBJ2-1; D possibly corresponds to TRBD2 (6 bases). The CDR3 loop spans 15 amino acids. Trimming shortened V by 4 bases and J by 8 bases, and 19 bases separated the two germline ends. The germline gives CDR1 SGDLS, CDR2 YYNGEE. In nucleotides, the CDR3 is TGTGCCAGCAGCCCCCCTGGTCTAGCGTTCGATGAGCAGTTCTTC. It translates to CASSPPGLAFDEQFF. The full variable domain, in which reference TRBV9 and TRBJ2-1 provide the parts outside the CDR3, is DSGVTQTPKHLITATGQRVTLRCSPRSGDLSVYWYQQSLDQGLQFLIQYYNGEERAKGNILERFSAQQFPDLHSELNLSSLELGDSALYFCASSPPGLAFDEQFFGPGTRLTVL.

This sequence joins TRBV28 and TRBJ1-6; possibly TRBD1 for D (6 bases). The germline V gene encodes CDR1 MDHEN and CDR2 SYDVKM. CDR3 size: 12 residues. Trimming removed 7 bases at V and 14 bases at J, with 15 bases between. CDR3 DNA sequence: TGTGCCAGCAAGCAAGGGGGTGGGGCCCTCCACTTT. Its protein is CASKQGGGALHF.

The chain uses TRBV24-1 and TRBJ2-1, with 7 bases matching TRBD2. V gave up 1 base and J gave up 8 bases; unmatched junction bases: 13. CDR1 and CDR2 (germline): KGHDR, SFDVKD. The CDR3 loop spans 17 amino acids. DNA of the CDR3: TGTGCCACCAGTGATTTCTCGCGGAGCGGGAAAGGGGATGAGCAGTTCTTC. Translated, it gives CATSDFSRSGKGDEQFF.

The rearrangement uses TRBV5-1 and TRBJ2-5; a weak D match, TRBD1 (6 bases). The CDR3 runs to 14 residues. V lost 2 bases and J 3 bases, leaving 11 bases between the germline ends. Germline values: CDR1 SGHRS, CDR2 YFSETQ. Here the CDR3 reads CASSFQGSEETQYF. As DNA, the CDR3 is TGCGCCAGCAGCTTCCAGGGGTCGGAAGAGACCCAGTACTTC.

The V call is TRBV7-2, the J call TRBJ2-3, with 7 bases identical to TRBD2. Trimming cost V 6 bases and J 10 bases; bases outside gene matches: 10. Germline CDR1 and CDR2: SGHTA and FQGNSA. CDR3 length: 13 residues. Here the CDR3 DNA reads TGTGCCAGCAGTAGAGCGGGAAACTCTGCGCAGTATTTT. It encodes CASSRAGNSAQYF. The whole variable domain, remainder taken from reference TRBV7-2 and TRBJ2-3, is GAGVSQSPSNKVTEKGKDVELRCDPISGHTALYWYRQSLGQGLEFLIYFQGNSAPDKSGLPSDRFSAERTGGSVSTLTIQRTQQEDSAVYLCASSRAGNSAQYFGPGTRLTVL.

This clone has just one count. Other DNA variants within this sample encode the same CDR3. This chain links TRBV27 with TRBJ2-1; a possible D gene is TRBD2 (6 bases). Trimming cost V 2 bases and J 1 base, with 6 bases left between them. Germline CDR1 and CDR2: MNHEY and SMNVEV (reference sequence). CDR3 length: 14 residues. CDR3 amino acids: CASSLGTSYNEQFF. CDR3 coding DNA: TGTGCCAGCAGTTTAGGGACTTCCTACAATGAGCAGTTCTTC.

The chain joins TRBV9 to TRBJ1-3; D ambiguous. Trimming pared 3 bases from V and 2 bases from J, leaving 15 bases between. Germline V lookup: CDR1 SGDLS, CDR2 YYNGEE. The CDR3 spans 16 residues. As DNA, the CDR3 is TGTGCCAGCAGCGCCGGCATTAATGGGCCTGGAAACACCATATATTTT. Amino acids: CASSAGINGPGNTIYF. The entire variable domain, with the rest obtained from reference TRBV9 and TRBJ1-3, is as follows: DSGVTQTPKHLITATGQRVTLRCSPRSGDLSVYWYQQSLDQGLQFLIQYYNGEERAKGNILERFSAQQFPDLHSELNLSSLELGDSALYFCASSAGINGPGNTIYFGEGSWLTVV.

This chain joins TRBV10-3 and TRBJ1-3, with TRBD1 identical over 11 bases. In germline, CDR1 is ENHRY, CDR2 SYGVKD. The CDR3 loop spans 14 amino acids. The V and J ends lost 5 bases and 9 bases, in that order; junction bases with no gene match: 6. The CDR3 DNA is TGTGCCATCAGTCCGGGACAGGGGGGATCCACCATATATTTT. Residues: CAISPGQGGSTIYF.

J is TRBJ2-7 and V is TRBV6-5; D may be TRBD2 (5 bases). Germline lookup yields CDR1 MNHEY and CDR2 SVGAGI. The CDR3 has 13 residues. Trimming took off 5 bases at V and 4 bases at J, with 12 bases between the two ends. For the CDR3, the DNA is TGTGCCAGCAGTCCCCGGACTCGATACGAGCAGTACTTC. It encodes CASSPRTRYEQYF.

The rearrangement links TRBV19 to TRBJ2-1; 9 bases fit TRBD2. CDR3 length equals 13 residues. Germline V lookup: CDR1 LNHDA, CDR2 SQIVND (reference sequence). The CDR3 region has the DNA TGTGCTGTAGAGGCTAGCGGGAACGGTGAGCAGTTCTTC. The encoded protein is CAVEASGNGEQFF.

V gene TRBV28 combines with J gene TRBJ1-1, with a tentative D call TRBD1 (6 bases). The CDR3 runs 13 residues. From germline, CDR1 is MDHEN and CDR2 SYDVKM. Trimming removed 6 bases from V and 4 bases from J, with 12 bases in between. CDR3 protein: CASSPTGITEAFF. The CDR3 DNA reads TGTGCCAGCAGCCCAACAGGGATCACTGAAGCTTTCTTT.

The chain is built from TRBV3-1 (or the pseudogene TRBV3-2) and TRBJ2-7; TRBD1 might be the D (6 bases). CDR3 length: 15 residues. From germline, CDR1 is LGHDT and CDR2 YNNKEL (reference sequence). V gave up 4 bases and J gave up 0 bases, with 13 bases separating them. The CDR3: CASSPRTADSYEQYF. The DNA for the CDR3 is TGTGCCAGCAGCCCCCGGACAGCAGACTCCTACGAGCAGTACTTC.

This rearrangement joins TRBV5-4 to TRBJ2-3; no clear D gene. CDR3 size: 15 residues. The germline V gene encodes CDR1 SGHNT and CDR2 YYREEE (reference sequence). V was cut by 7 bases and J by 5 bases, with 20 bases left in between. This chain's CDR3 is CASESSPQRRDTQYF. The CDR3 DNA reads TGTGCCAGCGAGTCTAGTCCGCAGCGTAGAGATACGCAGTATTTT.

A note on this clone: This CDR3 is also generated by other DNA sequences in the sample. The chain employs TRBV5-1 and TRBJ2-1; TRBD2 agrees at 14 bases. Per germline, CDR1 SGHRS and CDR2 YFSETQ. V lost 0 bases, J lost 9 bases, and 5 bases stayed unmatched. The CDR3 has 16 amino acids. The CDR3 sequence: CASSLGGTSGSGEQFF. The CDR3 DNA is TGCGCCAGCAGCTTGGGCGGGACTAGCGGGAGTGGTGAGCAGTTCTTC.

J is TRBJ1-1 and V is TRBV6-6; D is ambiguous. The CDR3 is made up of 16 amino acids. The V end was cut by 0 bases, the J end by 3 bases, with 14 bases between. CDR1 is MNHNY and CDR2 is SVGAGI in the germline V gene (reference sequence). The CDR3 loop is CASSYSAGRWDTEAFF. The CDR3 bases are TGTGCCAGCAGTTACTCGGCGGGGAGGTGGGACACTGAAGCTTTCTTT.

This clone was observed once. The CDR3 sequence is CASSPWGQGWRNIQYF. In DNA, the CDR3 is TGTGCCAGCAGTCCCTGGGGACAGGGATGGAGAAACATTCAGTACTTC. The gene calls are TRBV28 and TRBJ2-4; 9 bases line up with TRBD1. Germline V gene sequence: CDR1 MDHEN, CDR2 SYDVKM. After removal of 5 bases from V and 6 bases from J, the junction contained 11 bases not matched to a gene. The CDR3 is made up of 16 amino acids.

This rearrangement joins TRBV11-2 to TRBJ2-3; possibly TRBD1 for D (6 bases). Trimming shortened V by 3 bases and J by 1 base, and 14 bases separated the two germline ends. This CDR3 is 16 amino acids long. CDR1 SGHAT and CDR2 FQNNGV come from the germline V gene. The CDR3 protein is CASSLDSTSGTDTQYF. DNA of the CDR3: TGTGCCAGCAGCTTGGACAGCACCTCTGGCACAGATACGCAGTATTTT.

The chain recombines TRBV4-2 with TRBJ2-3; 11 bases are shared with TRBD2. Germline CDR1 and CDR2: LGHNA and YNFKEQ. V lost 4 bases and J lost 4; bases outside the gene matches: 7. CDR3 length: 16 residues. CDR3 coding DNA: TGTGCCAGCAGCCCGACCGGGACTAGCGGATCAGATACGCAGTATTTT. As protein: CASSPTGTSGSDTQYF.

This sequence joins TRBV7-2 and TRBJ2-5; the match to TRBD1 covers 7 bases. The ends lost 5 bases at V and 10 bases at J; junction bases unmatched: 13. Germline V gene sequence: CDR1 SGHTA, CDR2 FQGNSA. The CDR3 is 14 residues long. CDR3 loop: CASSLSGTEKGQYF. The CDR3, as DNA: TGTGCCAGCAGCCTCTCCGGGACAGAGAAGGGCCAGTACTTC.